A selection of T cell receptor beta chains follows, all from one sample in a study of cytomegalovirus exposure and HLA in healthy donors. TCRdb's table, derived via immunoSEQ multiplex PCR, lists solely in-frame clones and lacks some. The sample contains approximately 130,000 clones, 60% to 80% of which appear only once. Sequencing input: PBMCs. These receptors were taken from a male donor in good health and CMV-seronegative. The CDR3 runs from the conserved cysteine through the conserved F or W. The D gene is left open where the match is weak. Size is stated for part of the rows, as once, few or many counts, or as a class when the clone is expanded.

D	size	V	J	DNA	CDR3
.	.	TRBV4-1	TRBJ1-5	TGCGCCAGCAGCCAAGATCGGGGAGGCGGGCAGCCCCAGCATTTT	CASSQDRGGGQPQHF
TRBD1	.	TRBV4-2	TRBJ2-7	TGTGCCAGCAGCCAAGAGGGACAGGGGGCCAGGGAGCAGTACTTC	CASSQEGQGAREQYF
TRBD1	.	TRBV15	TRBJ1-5	TGTGCCACCAGTTCTCTTCCGGGACAGGGGCAGCCCCAGCATTTT	CATSSLPGQGQPQHF
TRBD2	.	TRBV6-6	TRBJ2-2	TGTGCCAGCACCAACTCGCGGGGGGATGGCGGGGAGCTGTTTTTT	CASTNSRGDGGELFF
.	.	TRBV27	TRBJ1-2	TGTGCCAGCAGCCCTGGACAGCCCCATGGCTATGGCTACACCTTC	CASSPGQPHGYGYTF
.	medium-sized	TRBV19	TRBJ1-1	TGTGCCAGTAGTATCGTCACTGAAGCTTTCTTT	CASSIVTEAFF
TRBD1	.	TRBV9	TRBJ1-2	TGTGCCAGCAGCGTAAGCCCCAGGGGGTTGGACCGCGGTAACTATGGCTACACCTTC	CASSVSPRGLDRGNYGYTF
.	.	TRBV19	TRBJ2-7	TGTGCCAGTAGTCCTTCCGGGATCTTACTCTACGAGCAGTACTTC	CASSPSGILLYEQYF
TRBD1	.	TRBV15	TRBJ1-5	TGTGCCACCAGCCCACGAAGACAGGGCGGCTCCTATCAGCCCCAGCATTTT	CATSPRRQGGSYQPQHF
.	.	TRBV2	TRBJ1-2	TGTGCCAGCAGTGACAGGGTGACCGGTGGCTACACCTTC	CASSDRVTGGYTF
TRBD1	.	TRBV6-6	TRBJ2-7	TGTGCCAGCAGTTACGATCCGACAGGGTCGAGCGAGCAGTACTTC	CASSYDPTGSSEQYF
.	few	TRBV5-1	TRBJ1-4	TGCGCCAGCAAAGGGGGAGACGAAAAACTGTTTTTT	CASKGGDEKLFF
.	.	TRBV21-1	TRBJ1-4	TGTGCCAGCAGCAAAGGGGACAGGGATGAAGAAAAACTGTTTTTT	CASSKGDRDEEKLFF
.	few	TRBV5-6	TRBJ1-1	TGTGCCAGCAGCTTGGGTGAAAGCGGGTACACTGAAGCTTTCTTT	CASSLGESGYTEAFF
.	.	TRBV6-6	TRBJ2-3	TGTGCCAGCAGTTACGTCCCTCCTGGCACAGATACGCAGTATTTT	CASSYVPPGTDTQYF
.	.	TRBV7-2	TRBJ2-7	TGTGCCAGCAGCTCCTTCTCAGGGTCCGGGTACGAGCAGTACTTC	CASSSFSGSGYEQYF
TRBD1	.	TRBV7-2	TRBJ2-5	TGTGCCAGCAGCCCACAGGGGGCGAGAGAGACCCAGTACTTC	CASSPQGARETQYF
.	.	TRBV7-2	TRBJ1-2	TGTGCCAGCAGCCCCCCGGGGTACCTATCCGGCTACACCTTC	CASSPPGYLSGYTF
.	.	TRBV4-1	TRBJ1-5	TGCGCCAGCAGCCACGGGGGACCCAATCAGCCCCAGCATTTT	CASSHGGPNQPQHF
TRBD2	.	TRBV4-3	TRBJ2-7	TGCGCCAGCAGCCAAGAGTCTAGCGGGGTTTACGAGCAGTACTTC	CASSQESSGVYEQYF
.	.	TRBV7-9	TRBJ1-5	TGTGCCAGCAGCCCATCGGCGGGCCACAGCAATCAGCCCCAGCATTTT	CASSPSAGHSNQPQHF
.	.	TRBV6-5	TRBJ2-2	TGTGCCAGCAGAGAGGCCGGGGAGCTGTTTTTT	CASREAGELFF
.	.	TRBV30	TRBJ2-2	TGTGCCTGGAGTGTCAGGCGTCCCGGGGAGCTGTTTTTT	CAWSVRRPGELFF
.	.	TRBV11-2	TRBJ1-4	TGTGCCAGCAGCTTCAACAGGGCATCCACTAATGAAAAACTGTTTTTT	CASSFNRASTNEKLFF
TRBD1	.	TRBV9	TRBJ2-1	TGTGCCAGCAGCGTGGGGACAGGGGGCATCGATGAGCAGTTCTTC	CASSVGTGGIDEQFF
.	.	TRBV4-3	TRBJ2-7	TGCGCCAGCAGCCAAGGAGACGGAGCCTACGAGCAGTACTTC	CASSQGDGAYEQYF
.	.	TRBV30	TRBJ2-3	TGTGCCTGGAGCACCGGACAGCGGGGGCAGTATTTT	CAWSTGQRGQYF
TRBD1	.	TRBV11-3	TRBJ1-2	TGTGCCAGCAGCCAAGGGGGCCCCTATGGCTACACCTTC	CASSQGGPYGYTF
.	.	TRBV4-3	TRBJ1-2	TGCGCCAGCAGCCAAGTGGCAACAGCCTATGGCTACACCTTC	CASSQVATAYGYTF
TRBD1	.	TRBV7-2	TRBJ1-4	TGTGCCAGCAGCTTGAGGGGACAGAGAGAAAAACTGTTTTTT	CASSLRGQREKLFF
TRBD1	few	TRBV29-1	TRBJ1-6	TGCAGCGCCCGAACCGGACAGGGCAATAATTCACCCCTCCACTTT	CSARTGQGNNSPLHF
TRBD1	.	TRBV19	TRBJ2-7	TGTGCCAGTACTCGCGGGACAGGGGAATACGAGCAGTACTTC	CASTRGTGEYEQYF
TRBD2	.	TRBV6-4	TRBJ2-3	TGTGCCAGCAGTGGGACTAGCGGGGGCACAGATACGCAGTATTTT	CASSGTSGGTDTQYF
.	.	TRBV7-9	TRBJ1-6	TGTGCCAGCAGCAAACCGGGGAGTAATAATTCACCCCTCCACTTT	CASSKPGSNNSPLHF
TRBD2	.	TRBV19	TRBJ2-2	TGTGCCAGTAGTATATACCAGCGGGATAAGCTGTTTTTT	CASSIYQRDKLFF
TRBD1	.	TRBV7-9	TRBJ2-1	TGTGCCAGCAGTACAGGGGTCAATGAGCAGTTCTTC	CASSTGVNEQFF
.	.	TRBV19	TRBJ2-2	TGTGCCAGTAGTACAACCGGGACACTATACGGGGAGCTGTTTTTT	CASSTTGTLYGELFF
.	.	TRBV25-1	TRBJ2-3	TGTGCCAGCAGTGGGGGTTGGCGGGGAACAGATACGCAGTATTTT	CASSGGWRGTDTQYF
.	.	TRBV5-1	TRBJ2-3	TGCGCCAGCAGCTGGGGCGGGGGCACAGATACGCAGTATTTT	CASSWGGGTDTQYF
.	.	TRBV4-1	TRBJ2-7	TGCGCCAGCAGCTCCGGGACAACCTCCTACGAGCAGTACTTC	CASSSGTTSYEQYF
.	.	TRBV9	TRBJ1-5	TGTGCCAGCAGCGTAGCTGACTACAATCAGCCCCAGCATTTT	CASSVADYNQPQHF
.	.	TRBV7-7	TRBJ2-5	TGTGCTAGCAGCTTAGGTGGGGGCGCGGGAGAGACCCAGTACTTC	CASSLGGGAGETQYF
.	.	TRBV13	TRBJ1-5	TGTGCCAGCAGCTTCGGGGATCAGCCCCAGCATTTT	CASSFGDQPQHF
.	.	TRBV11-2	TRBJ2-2	TGTGCCAGCAGCCGTGGACAGACCACCGGGGAGCTGTTTTTT	CASSRGQTTGELFF
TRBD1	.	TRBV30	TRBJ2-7	TGTGCCCGAGATCAAGGGGGCCACGAGCAGTACTTC	CARDQGGHEQYF